The TCR beta chain described here comes from a study of tumor and adjacent non-tumor tissue in lung cancer. Study-level points and caveats: Top 100 clones took a larger repertoire share in normal lung.

Three rounds of nested PCR, following a modified ARM-PCR protocol, produced the TCRbeta library. TCRdb re-called the multiplex PCR reads through MiXCR, storing one row per CDR3 protein. The repertoire has over 60,000 distinct CDR3 sequences, roughly 72% of them found once; the top ten carry under 30%. From germline, CDR1 is ENHRY and CDR2 SYGVKD. The CDR3 loop spans 11 amino acids. The ends were cut back, 7 bases at V and 1 base at J, with 4 bases in the middle. This clonotype was seen repeatedly, ten times or more. Antigen: not known. This sample's RNA came from whole unsorted tissue. Donors were chemotherapy-naive, newly diagnosed lung cancer surgical patients in China, August–late 2014.

The sequenced sample consisted of lung tumor tissue. The source of this sequence is a man aged 60 to 69 with non-small cell lung cancer. This rearrangement joins TRBV10-3 to TRBJ1-1, with unresolved D. The CDR3 protein is CAIKENTEAFF. In DNA form, the CDR3 reads TGTGCCATCAAAGAGAACACTGAAGCTTTCTTT.